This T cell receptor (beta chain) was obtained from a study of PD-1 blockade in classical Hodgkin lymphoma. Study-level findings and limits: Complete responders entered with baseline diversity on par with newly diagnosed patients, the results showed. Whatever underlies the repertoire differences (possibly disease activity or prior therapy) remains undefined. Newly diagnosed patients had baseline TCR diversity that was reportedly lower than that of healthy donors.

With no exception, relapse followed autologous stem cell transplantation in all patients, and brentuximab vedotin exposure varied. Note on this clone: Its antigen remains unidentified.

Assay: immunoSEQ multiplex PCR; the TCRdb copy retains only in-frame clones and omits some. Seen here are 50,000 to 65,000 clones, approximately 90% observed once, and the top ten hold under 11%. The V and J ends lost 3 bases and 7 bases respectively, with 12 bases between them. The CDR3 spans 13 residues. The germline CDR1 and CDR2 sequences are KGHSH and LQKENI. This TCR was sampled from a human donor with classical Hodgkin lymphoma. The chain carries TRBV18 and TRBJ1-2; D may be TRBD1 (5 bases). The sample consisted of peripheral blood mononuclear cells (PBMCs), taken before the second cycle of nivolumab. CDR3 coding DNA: TGTGCCAGCTCACCGGGCGGGGCCAGTGGCTACACCTTC. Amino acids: CASSPGGASGYTF.